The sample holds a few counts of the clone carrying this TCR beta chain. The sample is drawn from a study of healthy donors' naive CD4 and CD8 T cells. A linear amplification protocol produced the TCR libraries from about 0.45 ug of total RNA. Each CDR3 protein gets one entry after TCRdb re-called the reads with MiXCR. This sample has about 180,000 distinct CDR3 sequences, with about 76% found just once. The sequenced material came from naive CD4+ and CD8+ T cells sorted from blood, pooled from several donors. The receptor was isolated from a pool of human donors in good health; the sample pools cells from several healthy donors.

CDR3 sequence reads: CASSHRGSRGYTF. CDR3 in DNA: TGTGCCAGTAGTCACAGGGGCTCGCGGGGCTACACCTTC. The chain recombines TRBV19 with TRBJ1-2; 7 nucleotides match TRBD1. In germline, CDR1 is LNHDA, CDR2 SQIVND (reference sequence). With 5 bases clipped from V and 8 bases from J, the junction kept 8 bases outside the gene matches. This CDR3 has 13 residues.